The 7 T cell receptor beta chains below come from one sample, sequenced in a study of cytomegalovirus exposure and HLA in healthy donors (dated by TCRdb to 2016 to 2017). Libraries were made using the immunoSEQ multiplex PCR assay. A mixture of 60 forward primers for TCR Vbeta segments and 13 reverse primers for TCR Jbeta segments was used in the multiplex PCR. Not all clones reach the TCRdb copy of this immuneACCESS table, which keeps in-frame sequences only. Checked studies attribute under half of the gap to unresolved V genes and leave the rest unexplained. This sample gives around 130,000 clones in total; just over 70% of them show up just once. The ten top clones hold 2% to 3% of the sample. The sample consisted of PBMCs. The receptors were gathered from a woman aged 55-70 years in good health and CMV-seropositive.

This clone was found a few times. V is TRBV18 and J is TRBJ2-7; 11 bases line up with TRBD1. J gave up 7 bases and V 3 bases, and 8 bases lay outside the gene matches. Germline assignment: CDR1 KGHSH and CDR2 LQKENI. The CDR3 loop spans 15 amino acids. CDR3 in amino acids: CASSPLGQGAREQYF. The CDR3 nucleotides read TGTGCCAGCTCACCTCTAGGACAGGGGGCTAGAGAGCAGTACTTC.

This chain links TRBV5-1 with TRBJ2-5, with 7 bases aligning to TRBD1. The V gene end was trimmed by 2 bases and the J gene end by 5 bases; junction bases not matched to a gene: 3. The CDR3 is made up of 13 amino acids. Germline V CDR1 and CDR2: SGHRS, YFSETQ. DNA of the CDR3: TGCGCCAGCAGCTTCCCACAGGGGGAGACCCAGTACTTC. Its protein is CASSFPQGETQYF.

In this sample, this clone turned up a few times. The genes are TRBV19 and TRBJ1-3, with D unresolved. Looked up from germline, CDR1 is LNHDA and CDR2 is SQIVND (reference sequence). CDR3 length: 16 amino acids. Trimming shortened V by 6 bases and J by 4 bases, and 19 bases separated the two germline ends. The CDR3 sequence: CASREKETIKGNTIYF. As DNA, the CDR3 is TGTGCCAGTAGGGAAAAAGAGACAATTAAAGGAAACACCATATATTTT. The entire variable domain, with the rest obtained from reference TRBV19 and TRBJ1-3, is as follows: DGGITQSPKYLFRKEGQNVTLSCEQNLNHDAMYWYRQDPGQGLRLIYYSQIVNDFQKGDIAEGYSVSREKKESFPLTVTSAQKNPTAFYLCASREKETIKGNTIYFGEGSWLTVV.

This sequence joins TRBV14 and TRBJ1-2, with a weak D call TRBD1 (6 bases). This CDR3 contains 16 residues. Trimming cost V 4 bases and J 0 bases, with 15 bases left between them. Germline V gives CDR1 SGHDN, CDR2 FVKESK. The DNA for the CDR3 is TGTGCCAGCAGCCCCTCGGGGGGGCCCCCTAACTATGGCTACACCTTC. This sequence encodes CASSPSGGPPNYGYTF.

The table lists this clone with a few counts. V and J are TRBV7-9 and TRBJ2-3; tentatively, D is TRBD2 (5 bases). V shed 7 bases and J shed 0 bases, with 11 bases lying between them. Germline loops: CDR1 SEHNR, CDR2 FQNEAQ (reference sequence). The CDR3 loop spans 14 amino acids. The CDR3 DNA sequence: TGTGCCAGCACAGGACTTGATAGCACAGATACGCAGTATTTT. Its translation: CASTGLDSTDTQYF. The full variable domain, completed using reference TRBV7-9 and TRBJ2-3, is DTGVSQNPRHKITKRGQNVTFRCDPISEHNRLYWYRQTLGQGPEFLTYFQNEAQLEKSRLLSDRFSAERPKGSFSTLEIQRTEQGDSAMYLCASTGLDSTDTQYFGPGTRLTVL.

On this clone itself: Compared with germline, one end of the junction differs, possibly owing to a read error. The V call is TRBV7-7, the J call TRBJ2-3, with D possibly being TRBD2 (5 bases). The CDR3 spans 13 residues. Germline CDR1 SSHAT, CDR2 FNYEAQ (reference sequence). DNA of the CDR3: TGTGCTAGCAGCTTAGCGAGGGAATATACGCAGTATTTT. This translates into CASSLAREYTQYF.

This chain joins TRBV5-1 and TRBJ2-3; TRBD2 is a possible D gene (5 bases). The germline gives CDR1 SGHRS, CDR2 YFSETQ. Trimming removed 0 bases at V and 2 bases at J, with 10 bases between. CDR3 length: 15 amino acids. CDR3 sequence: CASSLGAGNTDTQYF. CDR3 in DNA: TGCGCCAGCAGCTTGGGTGCGGGTAACACAGATACGCAGTATTTT.